This TCR beta chain was identified in a study of T cells in Graves' hyperthyroidism and ophthalmopathy (dated by TCRdb to about 2019). Study-wide context: Peripheral blood samples were taken at initial diagnosis, before any treatment was given. To identify TCR V-J signatures that set the groups apart, the researchers used a discovery cohort of 100 patients, made up of approximately 43 with Graves' ophthalmopathy and 57 with stable Graves' hyperthyroidism. Prospective prediction of ophthalmopathy was tested in an independent validation cohort of some 19 hyperthyroidism patients and 17 patients who later progressed to ophthalmopathy. The 100 discovery patients were randomly divided into training and test sets at a 7:3 ratio. The study also compared thyroid tissue and blood T-cell repertoires from about six Graves' hyperthyroidism patients. After blood sampling, hyperthyroidism patients were treated with methimazole at a starting dose of 30 mg daily, and ophthalmopathy patients were treated with high-dose intravenous methylprednisolone. The paper describes TCR Vbeta CDR3 sequencing of 130 to 150 peripheral blood samples, made up of around 41 ophthalmopathy patients, around 78 hyperthyroidism patients and about 17 progressor patients.

From the germline V gene (reference sequence), CDR1 is LGHDT and CDR2 is YNNKEL. Trimmed from V: 0 bases; trimmed from J: 4 bases; junction bases lacking a gene match: 7. From cysteine to phenylalanine, the CDR3 is 16 amino acids long. Only the CDR3 portion is preserved as DNA: 48 bases, with reading frame beginning at the first base. General findings and caveats noted by the study authors: Blood samples also contained most of the expanded thyroid clonotypes (frequency above 0.001), which suggests that blood repertoires may reflect thyroid immune responses. In cross-validation, a model built on a 13 V-J signature told ophthalmopathy apart from stable hyperthyroidism with approximately 90% sensitivity and roughly 83% specificity, and in testing the same model reached 80%/75%. In validation, the model predicted progression to ophthalmopathy with over 65% sensitivity and 72% to 85% specificity, a median of 6.5 months before onset. Sample size was not statistically predetermined, and investigators were not blinded to group allocation.

Concerning this clonotype: Its binding antigen is unknown. No base quality information exists; no much larger clone differs at one position.

TCR beta CDR3 regions were amplified from RNA transcripts. The TCR CDR3 was subjected to a first round of RT-PCR using the HTBI primer set and the Qiagen OneStep RT-PCR kit. Libraries were constructed in a second round of multiplex PCR, after which size selection and purification were carried out. Sequencing of the libraries was done on an Illumina HiSeq2000 using paired-end 100 bp reads. Per the source publication's procedure: SOAPnuke was used to process the raw data, removing reads that contained adapters or uncalled bases, had a mean Phred below 15, or lacked an exact match to the constant primer or identifier. High-quality paired reads were merged using COPE v1.2.5, and each unique nucleotide sequence was defined as a clonotype. MiTCR v1.1 was used to align the clonotypes against IMGT TRBV, TRBD and TRBJ reference segments. The analysis was restricted to V-J combinations with a frequency above 0.0001, which together covered 99.2% of the repertoires. The TCS score was defined as the ratio of F50 (clonal expansion) to E x V (chaos), calculated using BLOSUM62-based TCRdist between CDR3 peptides within each V-J. Welch's t-statistics and random forest reduced fewer than 600 V-J features to about 13, which were used in a naive Bayes classifier (R e1071). The raw public reads went through TCRdb reprocessing: fastp at Q25, MiXCR clone calling, in-frame beta chains kept. Rows are unified per CDR3 protein, each entry keeping the most common DNA and genes. The V and J calls shown here were made by TCRdb, not taken from the authors' results. Counted in this sample were fewer than 900,000 distinct CDR3 sequences; 16% of them appeared once. The ten largest clones add up to around 7.7% of the sample.

Stable Graves' hyperthyroidism was defined as no progression to ophthalmopathy during 18 months of follow-up. Hyperthyroidism patients were newly diagnosed, had a disease duration of under 2 months, and were aged 18 to 65 years. Patients with uncontrolled infections, other autoimmune diseases, pregnancy or lactation were excluded. Diagnoses relied on clinical symptoms, serum thyroxine and TRAb, thyroid ultrasound and orbital computed tomography. PBMCs were separated from 8 to 10 ml of fresh peripheral blood using Ficoll-Paque density gradient centrifugation. Total RNA was extracted using Trizol reagent, and RNA quality was assessed on an Agilent 2100 Bioanalyzer.

Specimen: blood. The receptor comes from a man aged 18 to 29 with Graves' hyperthyroidism. The chain joins TRBV3-1 to TRBJ1-1; 8 of the junction bases match TRBD1. The nucleotide sequence reads TGTGCCAGCAGCCAAGACACAGGGGGTTTAAGCACTGAAGCTTTCTTT. The resulting protein is CASSQDTGGLSTEAFF.